These 22 T cell receptor beta chains were sequenced from one sample in a study of T-cell reconstitution after alpha-beta-depleted transplantation in children. For TCRbeta, the library was prepared with unique molecular identifiers. TCRdb re-analysed the PCR reads in MiXCR, keeping a single row per CDR3 protein. Found here are 90,000 to 130,000 distinct CDR3 sequences, around a tenth of them singletons; the top ten hold less than 35%. Here the sequenced sample was PBMCs, taken before TCRalphabeta/CD19-depleted stem cell transplant. These receptors came from a boy younger than 10 with acute lymphoblastic leukemia, due to receive a stem cell transplant.

This clonotype was counted a few times. This sequence joins TRBV19 and TRBJ2-7; D ambiguous. The germline CDR1 and CDR2 sequences are LNHDA and SQIVND (reference sequence). The CDR3 is 13 residues long. V gave up 6 bases and J gave up 3 bases, with 12 bases separating them. This CDR3 reads CASRHSGFYEQYF. CDR3 coding DNA: TGTGCCAGTAGGCATAGTGGATTCTACGAGCAGTACTTC.

This clonotype occurred a few times. The V call is TRBV6-1, the J call TRBJ2-7; 7 bases fit TRBD2. V lost 6 bases to trimming and J lost 0 bases; unmatched junction nucleotides: 2. Germline values: CDR1 MNHNS, CDR2 SASEGT. The CDR3 extends over 13 amino acids. Here the CDR3 DNA reads TGTGCCAGCAGGACTAGCAGCTCCTACGAGCAGTACTTC. This sequence encodes CASRTSSSYEQYF.

This clonotype was recorded many times. The gene calls are TRBV7-2 and TRBJ2-3, with D maybe TRBD2 (5 bases). The CDR3 covers 16 residues. Trimming left V 5 bases short and J 2 bases short, with 17 bases between. From germline, CDR1 is SGHTA and CDR2 FQGNSA. The CDR3 bases are TGTGCCAGCAGCCCGGGAAGACTACGCGACACAGATACGCAGTATTTT. It yields the protein CASSPGRLRDTDTQYF.

This clonotype was found many times. The chain uses TRBV6-1 and TRBJ2-2, with TRBD1 identical over 9 bases. Unmatched junction bases numbered 2, after V lost 6 bases and J lost 3 bases. Per the germline V gene, CDR1 is MNHNS and CDR2 is SASEGT. This CDR3 contains 14 residues. DNA for the CDR3: TGTGCCAGCAGCCGACAGGGGGACACCGGGGAGCTGTTTTTT. Residues: CASSRQGDTGELFF.

In its sample, this clonotype was seen many times. The chain recombines TRBV6-5 with TRBJ1-1; TRBD1 matches 11 bases. The ends lost 0 bases at V and 10 bases at J; junction bases unmatched: 7. CDR3 length: 15 residues. Germline CDR1 and CDR2: MNHEY and SVGAGI. CDR3 bases: TGTGCCAGCAGTTACTCGATGGACAGGGGGCTCCGAGCTTTCTTT. It encodes CASSYSMDRGLRAFF.

The chain is built from TRBV28 and TRBJ2-5; 8 bases are shared with TRBD2. The CDR3 contains 14 residues. The germline V gene encodes CDR1 MDHEN and CDR2 SYDVKM. V dropped 7 bases and J dropped 4; count of bases not matched to a gene: 8. CDR3 sequence reads: CASMGGSGRETQYF. CDR3 sequence (DNA): TGTGCCAGCATGGGCGGGAGCGGGAGAGAGACCCAGTACTTC.

The rearrangement joins TRBV5-1 to TRBJ1-1; the D is unclear. In germline, CDR1 is SGHRS, CDR2 YFSETQ. CDR3 length equals 13 residues. Trimming left V 0 bases short and J 0 bases short, with 3 bases between. CDR3 coding DNA: TGCGCCAGCAGCTTGGGGCTGAACACTGAAGCTTTCTTT. Its protein product is CASSLGLNTEAFF.

The chain couples TRBV3-1 to TRBJ2-1; D is undetermined. Looked up from germline, CDR1 is LGHDT and CDR2 is YNNKEL (reference sequence). Deletions cut 0 bases from V and 9 bases from J, with 15 bases between. This CDR3 has 15 amino acids. The CDR3 nucleotides are TGTGCCAGCAGCCAAGATGATGGCCTCGGGCGTGAGCAGTTCTTC. It yields the protein CASSQDDGLGREQFF.

This sequence joins TRBV20-1 and TRBJ2-3; perhaps TRBD2 as D (6 bases). The CDR3 extends over 17 amino acids. Trimming left V 6 bases short and J 4 bases short, with 26 bases between. From germline, CDR1 is DFQATT and CDR2 SNEGSKA (reference sequence). This chain's CDR3 is CSAPLRGSRRAPDTQYF. The CDR3 nucleotides read TGCAGTGCCCCCTTAAGGGGTAGCCGGAGGGCCCCAGATACGCAGTATTTT.

The rearrangement links TRBV29-1 to TRBJ2-7, with D maybe TRBD1 (6 bases). The CDR3 runs to 12 residues. Germline V gives CDR1 SQVTM, CDR2 ANQGSEA. The V end lost 6 bases, the J end lost 2 bases, and 11 bases lay between the germline ends. This chain's CDR3 is CSVGRQAYEQYF. DNA of the CDR3: TGCAGCGTCGGTAGACAGGCCTACGAGCAGTACTTC.

Only a few counts were recorded for this clonotype. V is TRBV5-4 and J is TRBJ2-5; D is ambiguous. The CDR3 has 15 residues. Trimming cost V 2 bases and J 3 bases, with 14 bases left between them. CDR1 and CDR2 from the germline V gene are SGHNT and YYREEE (reference sequence). The CDR3 reads CASSLYGPSKETQYF. The CDR3, as DNA: TGTGCCAGCAGCTTATATGGACCTTCTAAAGAGACCCAGTACTTC.

This clonotype was seen many times. The CDR3 region has the DNA TGCGCCAGCAGCTGGGAAACTAGCGGGAGGGCCAAAGATACGCAGTATTTT. Translating gives CASSWETSGRAKDTQYF. The chain joins TRBV5-1 to TRBJ2-3, with 13 bases that match TRBD2. This CDR3 spans 17 amino acids. V shed 3 bases and J 5 bases; nucleotides not matched to a gene: 9. The germline gives CDR1 SGHRS, CDR2 YFSETQ.

This clonotype was found many times. This rearrangement joins TRBV20-1 to TRBJ1-1; 7 nucleotides align to TRBD1. Unmatched junction bases numbered 7, after V lost 4 bases and J lost 5 bases. Germline V lookup: CDR1 DFQATT, CDR2 SNEGSKA (reference sequence). The CDR3 has 13 amino acids. The CDR3 protein is CSATSGGRTEAFF. The CDR3 nucleotides are TGCAGTGCTACCTCAGGGGGAAGGACTGAAGCTTTCTTT.

This chain links TRBV25-1 with TRBJ1-6, with 11 nucleotides matching TRBD1. The V and J ends lost 5 bases and 8 bases, in that order; junction bases with no gene match: 2. The CDR3 loop spans 14 amino acids. The germline V gene encodes CDR1 MGHDK and CDR2 SYGVNS. Here the CDR3 reads CASSPGQGDSPLHF. The CDR3 DNA follows: TGTGCCAGCAGTCCGGGACAGGGGGATTCACCCCTCCACTTT.

This clonotype has only a few counts. J is TRBJ2-1 and V is TRBV5-8, with TRBD2 matching 9 bases. Germline trimming cut 0 bases from V and 6 bases from J; bases unmatched to any gene: 7. Germline CDR1 is SGHTS and CDR2 is YDEGEE. CDR3 length: 16 residues. CDR3 protein: CASSLGREGWSNEQFF. CDR3 coding DNA: TGTGCCAGCAGCTTGGGGCGGGAGGGCTGGAGCAATGAGCAGTTCTTC.

This clonotype has at least ten counts. V gene TRBV20-1 combines with J gene TRBJ2-5; D is possibly TRBD2 (6 bases). V lost 3 bases, J lost 1 base, and 9 bases lay in between. Germline loops: CDR1 DFQATT, CDR2 SNEGSKA (reference sequence). This CDR3 spans 13 amino acids. CDR3 sequence (DNA): TGCAGTGCTAGTTTGGGGGGCCAAGAGACCCAGTACTTC. Protein sequence: CSASLGGQETQYF.

Regarding this clonotype: A read error is possible here, since a much larger clone lies one base away. The chain joins TRBV20-1 to TRBJ2-6, with TRBD2 identical over 7 bases. There are 17 residues in the CDR3. Germline V gene sequence: CDR1 DFQATT, CDR2 SNEGSKA (reference sequence). The CDR3 DNA reads TGCTGTGCTAGTCGGCGGGGGAAAATAGCTGGGGCCAACGTCCTGACTTTC. It encodes CCASRRGKIAGANVLTF.

V and J are TRBV29-1 and TRBJ2-7; 10 bases are shared with TRBD1. Germline V gene lookup returns CDR1 SQVTM and CDR2 ANQGSEA. The CDR3 spans 14 residues. Unmatched junction bases numbered 11, after V lost 7 bases and J lost 5 bases. The CDR3 DNA sequence: TGCAGCGCCCAACCCGGACAGGGGGGCCACGAGCAGTACTTC. Its translation: CSAQPGQGGHEQYF.

The chain employs TRBV12-3 or TRBV12-4 and TRBJ2-5; 9 nucleotides agree with TRBD2. Trimming removed 6 bases from V and 4 bases from J; junction bases left unmatched: 6. The CDR3 contains 14 residues. CDR3 nucleotide sequence: TGTGCCAGCAGCATCCGCGGGAGGGGAGAGACCCAGTACTTC. It specifies CASSIRGRGETQYF.

The chain joins TRBV6-1 to TRBJ2-7, with 14 bases identical to TRBD2. The germline CDR1 and CDR2 sequences are MNHNS and SASEGT. Unmatched junction bases numbered 5, after V lost 1 base and J lost 3 bases. The length of the CDR3 is 17 residues. The CDR3 DNA follows: TGTGCCAGCAGTGAAGTGGGACTAGCGGGAGTTCTCTACGAGCAGTACTTC. Amino acids: CASSEVGLAGVLYEQYF.

The rearrangement joins TRBV3-1 to TRBJ1-5; D gene uncertain. Germline V gene data show CDR1 as LGHDT and CDR2 as YNNKEL (reference sequence). This CDR3 is built from 15 residues. The V and J ends lost 4 bases and 4 bases respectively, with 14 bases between them. The CDR3 reads CASSPEPGKNQPQHF. CDR3 bases: TGTGCCAGCAGCCCCGAGCCGGGGAAAAATCAGCCCCAGCATTTT.

The chain carries TRBV10-3 and TRBJ2-1; D not certain. Germline V gives CDR1 ENHRY, CDR2 SYGVKD. Trimming took 0 bases from V and 3 from J, leaving 12 bases between them. CDR3 size: 16 residues. DNA for the CDR3: TGTGCCATCAGTGAGTCCCCAGGCCCCAACTACAATGAGCAGTTCTTC. This gives the protein CAISESPGPNYNEQFF.